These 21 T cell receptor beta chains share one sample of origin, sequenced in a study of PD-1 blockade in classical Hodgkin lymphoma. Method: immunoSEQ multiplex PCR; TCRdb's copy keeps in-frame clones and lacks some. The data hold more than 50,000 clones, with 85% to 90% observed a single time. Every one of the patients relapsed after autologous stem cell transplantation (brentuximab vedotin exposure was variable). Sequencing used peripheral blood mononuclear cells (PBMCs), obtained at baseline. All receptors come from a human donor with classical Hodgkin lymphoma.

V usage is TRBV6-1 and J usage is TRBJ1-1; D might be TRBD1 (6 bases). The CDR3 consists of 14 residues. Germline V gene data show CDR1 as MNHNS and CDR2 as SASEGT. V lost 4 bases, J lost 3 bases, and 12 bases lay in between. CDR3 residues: CASSALQGDTEAFF. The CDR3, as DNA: TGTGCCAGCAGTGCCTTACAGGGAGACACTGAAGCTTTCTTT.

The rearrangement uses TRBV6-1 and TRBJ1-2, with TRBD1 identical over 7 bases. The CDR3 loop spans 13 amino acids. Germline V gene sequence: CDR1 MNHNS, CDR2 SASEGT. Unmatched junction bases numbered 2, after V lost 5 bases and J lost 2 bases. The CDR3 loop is CASSTQGNYGYTF. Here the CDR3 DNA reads TGTGCCAGCAGTACACAGGGGAACTATGGCTACACCTTC.

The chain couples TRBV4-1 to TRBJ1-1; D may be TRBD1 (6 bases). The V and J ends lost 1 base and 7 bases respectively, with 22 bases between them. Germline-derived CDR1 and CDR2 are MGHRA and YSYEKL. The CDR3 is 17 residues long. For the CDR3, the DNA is TGCGCCAGCAGCCAAGGGGGGGCAGGATTCTTAAGATATGAAGCTTTCTTT. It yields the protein CASSQGGAGFLRYEAFF.

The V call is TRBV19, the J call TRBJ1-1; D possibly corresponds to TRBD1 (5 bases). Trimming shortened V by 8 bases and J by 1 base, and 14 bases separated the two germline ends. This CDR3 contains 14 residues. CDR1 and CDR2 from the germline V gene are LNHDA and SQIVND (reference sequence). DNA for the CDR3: TGTGCCAGTGCTCCGACAGTAAGGAACACTGAAGCTTTCTTT. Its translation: CASAPTVRNTEAFF.

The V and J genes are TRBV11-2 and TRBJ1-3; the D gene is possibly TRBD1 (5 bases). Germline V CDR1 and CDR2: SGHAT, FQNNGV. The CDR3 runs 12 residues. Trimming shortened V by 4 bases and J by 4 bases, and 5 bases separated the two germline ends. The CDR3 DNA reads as TGTGCCAGCAGCTGGGGGGGAAACACCATATATTTT. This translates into CASSWGGNTIYF.

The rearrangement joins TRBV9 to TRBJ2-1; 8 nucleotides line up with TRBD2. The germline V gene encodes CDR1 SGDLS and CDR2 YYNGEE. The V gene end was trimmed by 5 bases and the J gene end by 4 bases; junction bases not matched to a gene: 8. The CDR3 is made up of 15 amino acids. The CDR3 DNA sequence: TGTGCCAGCAGTGACGGCGGGGGGAGTTACAATGAGCAGTTCTTC. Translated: CASSDGGGSYNEQFF.

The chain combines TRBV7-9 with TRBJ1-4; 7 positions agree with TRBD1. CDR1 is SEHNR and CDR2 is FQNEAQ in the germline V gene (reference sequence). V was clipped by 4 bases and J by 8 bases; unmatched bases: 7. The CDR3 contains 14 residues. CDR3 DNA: TGTGCCAGCAGCTCCCCGGGACAGCCCGAAAAACTGTTTTTT. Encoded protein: CASSSPGQPEKLFF.

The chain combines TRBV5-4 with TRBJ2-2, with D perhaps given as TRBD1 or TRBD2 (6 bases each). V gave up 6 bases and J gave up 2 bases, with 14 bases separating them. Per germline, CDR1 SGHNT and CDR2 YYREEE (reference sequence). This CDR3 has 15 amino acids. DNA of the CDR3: TGTGCCAGCAAGGGAGGACAGCCAAACACCGGGGAGCTGTTTTTT. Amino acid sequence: CASKGGQPNTGELFF. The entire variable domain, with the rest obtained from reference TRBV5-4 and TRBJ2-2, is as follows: ETGVTQSPTHLIKTRGQQVTLRCSSQSGHNTVSWYQQALGQGPQFIFQYYREEENGRGNFPPRFSGLQFPNYSSELNVNALELDDSALYLCASKGGQPNTGELFFGEGSRLTVL.

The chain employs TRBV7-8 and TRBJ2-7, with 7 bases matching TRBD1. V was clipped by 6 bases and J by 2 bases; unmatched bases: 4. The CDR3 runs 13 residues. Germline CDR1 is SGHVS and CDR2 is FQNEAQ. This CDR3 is CASRATGPYEQYF. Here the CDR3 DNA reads TGTGCCAGCAGAGCGACAGGGCCCTACGAGCAGTACTTC.

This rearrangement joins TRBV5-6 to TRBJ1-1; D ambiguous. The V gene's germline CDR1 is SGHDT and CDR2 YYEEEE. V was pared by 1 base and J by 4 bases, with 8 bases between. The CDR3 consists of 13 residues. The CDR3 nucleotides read TGTGCCAGCAGCTTGAGGTTGGCCACTGAAGCTTTCTTT. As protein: CASSLRLATEAFF. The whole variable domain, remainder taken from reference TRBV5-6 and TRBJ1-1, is DAGVTQSPTHLIKTRGQQVTLRCSPKSGHDTVSWYQQALGQGPQFIFQYYEEEERQRGNFPDRFSGHQFPNYSSELNVNALLLGDSALYLCASSLRLATEAFFGQGTRLTVV.

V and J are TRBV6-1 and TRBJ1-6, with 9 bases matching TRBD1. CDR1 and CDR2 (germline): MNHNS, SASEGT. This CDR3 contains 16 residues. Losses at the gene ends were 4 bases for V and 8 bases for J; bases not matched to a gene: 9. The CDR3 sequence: CASSGRVDRGHSPLHF. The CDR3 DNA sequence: TGTGCCAGCAGTGGTCGAGTGGACAGGGGTCATTCACCCCTCCACTTT.

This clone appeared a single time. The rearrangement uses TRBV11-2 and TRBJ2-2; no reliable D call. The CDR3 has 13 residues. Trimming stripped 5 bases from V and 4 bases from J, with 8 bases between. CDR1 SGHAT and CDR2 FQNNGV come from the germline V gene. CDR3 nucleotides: TGTGCCAGCAGCCCCCAGCCCACCGGGGAGCTGTTTTTT. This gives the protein CASSPQPTGELFF. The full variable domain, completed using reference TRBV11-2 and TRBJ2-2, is EAGVAQSPRYKIIEKRQSVAFWCNPISGHATLYWYQQILGQGPKLLIQFQNNGVVDDSQLPKDRFSAERLKGVDSTLKIQPAKLEDSAVYLCASSPQPTGELFFGEGSRLTVL.

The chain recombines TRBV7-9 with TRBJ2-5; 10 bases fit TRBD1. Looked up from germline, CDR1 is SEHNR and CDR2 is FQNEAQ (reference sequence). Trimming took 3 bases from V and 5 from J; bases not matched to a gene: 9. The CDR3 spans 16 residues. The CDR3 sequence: CASSFSGTGARETQYF. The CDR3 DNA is TGTGCCAGCAGCTTCTCCGGGACAGGGGCTCGGGAGACCCAGTACTTC.

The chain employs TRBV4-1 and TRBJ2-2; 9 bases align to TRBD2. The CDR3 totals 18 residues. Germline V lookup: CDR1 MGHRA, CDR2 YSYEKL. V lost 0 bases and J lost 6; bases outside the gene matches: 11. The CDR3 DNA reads TGCGCCAGCAGCCAAGACGGTAGCGGGGGCCTACCGGCCGGGGAGCTGTTTTTT. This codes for CASSQDGSGGLPAGELFF.

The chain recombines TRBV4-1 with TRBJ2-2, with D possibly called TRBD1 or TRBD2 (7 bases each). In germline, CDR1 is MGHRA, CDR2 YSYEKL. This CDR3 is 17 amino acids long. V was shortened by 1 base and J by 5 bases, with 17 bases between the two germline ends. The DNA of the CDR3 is TGCGCCAGCAGCCAAGCCGGGGGGACAGTCAAGACCGGGGAGCTGTTTTTT. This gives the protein CASSQAGGTVKTGELFF.

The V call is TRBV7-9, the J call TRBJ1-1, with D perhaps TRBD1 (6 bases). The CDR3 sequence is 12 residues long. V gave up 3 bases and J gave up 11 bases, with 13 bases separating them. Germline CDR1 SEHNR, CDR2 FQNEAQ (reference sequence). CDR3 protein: CASSFRAGEAFF. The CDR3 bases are TGTGCCAGCAGCTTTCGGGCAGGGGAGGCTTTCTTT. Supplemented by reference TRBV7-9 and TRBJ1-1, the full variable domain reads DTGVSQNPRHKITKRGQNVTFRCDPISEHNRLYWYRQTLGQGPEFLTYFQNEAQLEKSRLLSDRFSAERPKGSFSTLEIQRTEQGDSAMYLCASSFRAGEAFFGQGTRLTVV.

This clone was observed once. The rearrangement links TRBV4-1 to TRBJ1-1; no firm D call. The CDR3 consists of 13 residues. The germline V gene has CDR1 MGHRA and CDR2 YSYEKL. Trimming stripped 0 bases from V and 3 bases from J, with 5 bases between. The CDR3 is CASSQDRDTEAFF. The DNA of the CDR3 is TGCGCCAGCAGCCAAGATCGTGACACTGAAGCTTTCTTT.

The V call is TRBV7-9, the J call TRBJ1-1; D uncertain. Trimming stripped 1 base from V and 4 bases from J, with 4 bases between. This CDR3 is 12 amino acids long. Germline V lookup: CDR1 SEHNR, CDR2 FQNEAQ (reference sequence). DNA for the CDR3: TGTGCCAGCAGCTTAGGGGCCACTGAAGCTTTCTTT. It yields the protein CASSLGATEAFF.

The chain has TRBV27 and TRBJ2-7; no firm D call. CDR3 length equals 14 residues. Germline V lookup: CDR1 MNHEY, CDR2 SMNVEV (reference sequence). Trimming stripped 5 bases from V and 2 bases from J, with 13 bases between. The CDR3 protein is CASSKAFQPYEQYF. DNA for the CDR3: TGTGCCAGCAGTAAGGCCTTCCAGCCCTACGAGCAGTACTTC.

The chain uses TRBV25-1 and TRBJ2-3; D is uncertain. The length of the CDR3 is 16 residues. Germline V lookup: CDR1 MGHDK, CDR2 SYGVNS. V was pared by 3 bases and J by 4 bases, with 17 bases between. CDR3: CASSEHQLYFPDTQYF. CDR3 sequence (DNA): TGTGCCAGCAGTGAGCACCAGCTATATTTCCCAGATACGCAGTATTTT.

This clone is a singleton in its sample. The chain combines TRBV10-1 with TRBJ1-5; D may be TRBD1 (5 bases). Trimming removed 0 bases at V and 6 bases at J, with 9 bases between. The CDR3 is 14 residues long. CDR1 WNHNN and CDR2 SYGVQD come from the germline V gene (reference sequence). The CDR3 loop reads CASSESPGGQPQHF. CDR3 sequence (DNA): TGCGCCAGCAGTGAGTCTCCCGGGGGTCAGCCCCAGCATTTT.